The TCR beta chain under discussion was sequenced for a study of technical replicates of blood from a few donors. This table comes from immunoSEQ multiplex PCR, and its TCRdb copy is limited to in-frame clones, with some not included. Here the sample spans some 87,000 clones, around 90% being singletons. The germline gives CDR1 SGDLS, CDR2 YYNGEE. V gave up 2 bases and J gave up 0 bases, with 9 bases separating them. CDR3 length equals 15 residues. The chain recombines TRBV9 with TRBJ2-1; D gene ambiguous. The sequence derives from a human donor in good health. Sequenced material: T cells isolated from PBMCs. CDR3 loop: CASSVSLSSYNEQFF. The DNA of the CDR3 is TGTGCCAGCAGCGTCTCCCTGAGCTCCTACAATGAGCAGTTCTTC.